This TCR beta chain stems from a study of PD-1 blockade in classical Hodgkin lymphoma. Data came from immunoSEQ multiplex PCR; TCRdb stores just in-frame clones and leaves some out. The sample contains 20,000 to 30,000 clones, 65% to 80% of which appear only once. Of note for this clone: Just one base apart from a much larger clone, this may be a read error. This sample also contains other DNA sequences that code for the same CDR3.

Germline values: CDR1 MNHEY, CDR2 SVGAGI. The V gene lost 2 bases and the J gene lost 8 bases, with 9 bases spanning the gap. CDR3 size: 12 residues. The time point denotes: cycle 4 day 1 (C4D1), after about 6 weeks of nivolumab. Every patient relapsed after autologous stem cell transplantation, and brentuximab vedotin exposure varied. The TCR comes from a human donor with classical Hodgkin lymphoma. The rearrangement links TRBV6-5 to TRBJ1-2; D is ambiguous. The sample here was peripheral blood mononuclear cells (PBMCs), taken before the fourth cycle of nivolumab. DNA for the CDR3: TGTGCCAGCAGTTACGGCGGGGAGGGCTACACCTTC. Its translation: CASSYGGEGYTF.